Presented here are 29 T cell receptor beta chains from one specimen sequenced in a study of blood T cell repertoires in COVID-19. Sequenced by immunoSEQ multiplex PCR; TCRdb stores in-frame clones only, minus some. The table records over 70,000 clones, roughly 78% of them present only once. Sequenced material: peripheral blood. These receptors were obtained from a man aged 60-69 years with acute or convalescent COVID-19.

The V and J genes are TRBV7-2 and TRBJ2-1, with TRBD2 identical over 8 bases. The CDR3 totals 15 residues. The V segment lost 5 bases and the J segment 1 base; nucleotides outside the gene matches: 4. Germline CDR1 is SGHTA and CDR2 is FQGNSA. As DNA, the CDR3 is TGTGCCAGCAGCGTTGTAGCGGGGTCCTACAATGAGCAGTTCTTC. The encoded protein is CASSVVAGSYNEQFF.

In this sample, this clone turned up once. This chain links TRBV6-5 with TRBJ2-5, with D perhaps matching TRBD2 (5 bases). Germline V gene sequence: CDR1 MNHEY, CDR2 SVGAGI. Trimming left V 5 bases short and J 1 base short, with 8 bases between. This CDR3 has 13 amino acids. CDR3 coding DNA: TGTGCCAGCAGTCGACGGGGCCAAGAGACCCAGTACTTC. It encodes CASSRRGQETQYF.

The CDR3 region is CASTQNRGDQPQHF. The DNA for the CDR3 is TGTGCCAGCACCCAGAATCGGGGGGACCAGCCCCAGCATTTT. V gene TRBV7-8 combines with J gene TRBJ1-5, with D possibly being TRBD1 (5 bases). Per germline, CDR1 SGHVS and CDR2 FQNEAQ. V was shortened by 7 bases and J by 7 bases, with 17 bases between the two germline ends. CDR3 length equals 14 residues.

In nucleotides, the CDR3 is TGCGCCAGCAGCCGAGACACGGATTCACCCCTCCACTTT. This codes for CASSRDTDSPLHF. This rearrangement joins TRBV4-1 to TRBJ1-6, with no clear D. The V end was cut by 4 bases, the J end by 8 bases, with 9 bases between. The germline V gene has CDR1 MGHRA and CDR2 YSYEKL. CDR3 size: 13 residues.

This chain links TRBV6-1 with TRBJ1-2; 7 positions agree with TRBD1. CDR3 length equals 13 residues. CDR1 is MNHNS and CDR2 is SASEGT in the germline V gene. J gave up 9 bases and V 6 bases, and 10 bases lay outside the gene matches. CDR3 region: CASSPGQAFRYTF. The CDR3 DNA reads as TGTGCCAGCAGCCCCGGACAGGCTTTTCGCTACACCTTC.

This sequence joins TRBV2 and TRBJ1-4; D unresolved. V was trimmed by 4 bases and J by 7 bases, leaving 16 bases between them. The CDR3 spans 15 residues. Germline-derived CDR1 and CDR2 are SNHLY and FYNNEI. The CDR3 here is CASSVSRMVSEKLFF. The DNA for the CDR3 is TGTGCCAGCAGTGTCTCCCGTATGGTTAGTGAAAAACTGTTTTTT. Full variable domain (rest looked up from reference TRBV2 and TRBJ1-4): EPEVTQTPSHQVTQMGQEVILRCVPISNHLYFYWYRQILGQKVEFLVSFYNNEISEKSEIFDDQFSVERPDGSNFTLKIRSTKLEDSAMYFCASSVSRMVSEKLFFGSGTQLSVL.

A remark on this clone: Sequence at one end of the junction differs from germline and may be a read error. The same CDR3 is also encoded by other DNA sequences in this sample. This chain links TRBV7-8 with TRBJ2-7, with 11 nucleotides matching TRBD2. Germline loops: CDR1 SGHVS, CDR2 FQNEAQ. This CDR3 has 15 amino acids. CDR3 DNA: TGTGCTAGCAGCTCCCGACTAGCGGGAACCTACGAGCAGTACTTC. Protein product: CASSSRLAGTYEQYF.

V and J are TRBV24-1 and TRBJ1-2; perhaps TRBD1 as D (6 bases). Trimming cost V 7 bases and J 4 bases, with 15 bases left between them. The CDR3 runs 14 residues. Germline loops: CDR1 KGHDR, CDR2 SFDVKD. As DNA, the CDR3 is TGTGCCACCAGAACGGGGGGCGCAGGCTATGGCTACACCTTC. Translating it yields CATRTGGAGYGYTF.

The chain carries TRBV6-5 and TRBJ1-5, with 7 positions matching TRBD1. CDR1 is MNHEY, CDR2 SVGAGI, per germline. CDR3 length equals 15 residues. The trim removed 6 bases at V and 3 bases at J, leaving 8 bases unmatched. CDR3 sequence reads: CASRDGQVDNQPQHF. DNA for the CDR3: TGTGCCAGCAGAGACGGACAGGTCGACAATCAGCCCCAGCATTTT.

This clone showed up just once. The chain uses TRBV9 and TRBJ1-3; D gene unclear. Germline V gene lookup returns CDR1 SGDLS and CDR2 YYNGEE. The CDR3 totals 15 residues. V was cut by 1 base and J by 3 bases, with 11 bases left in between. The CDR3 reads CASSVSLGSGNTIYF. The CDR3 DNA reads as TGTGCCAGCAGCGTATCTCTGGGGAGTGGAAACACCATATATTTT. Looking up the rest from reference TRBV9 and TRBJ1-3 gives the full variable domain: DSGVTQTPKHLITATGQRVTLRCSPRSGDLSVYWYQQSLDQGLQFLIQYYNGEERAKGNILERFSAQQFPDLHSELNLSSLELGDSALYFCASSVSLGSGNTIYFGEGSWLTVV.

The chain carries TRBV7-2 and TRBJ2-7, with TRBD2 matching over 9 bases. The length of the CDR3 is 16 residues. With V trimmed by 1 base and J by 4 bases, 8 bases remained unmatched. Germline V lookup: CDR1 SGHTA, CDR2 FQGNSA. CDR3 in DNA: TGTGCCAGCAGCTTAGGGCTAGCGGGACCTCCTTACGAGCAGTACTTC. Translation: CASSLGLAGPPYEQYF.

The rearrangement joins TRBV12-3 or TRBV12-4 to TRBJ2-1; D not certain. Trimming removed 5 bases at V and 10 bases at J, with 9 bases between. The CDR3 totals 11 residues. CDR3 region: CASSLLQEQFF. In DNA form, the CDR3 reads TGTGCCAGCAGTCTATTACAGGAGCAGTTCTTC.

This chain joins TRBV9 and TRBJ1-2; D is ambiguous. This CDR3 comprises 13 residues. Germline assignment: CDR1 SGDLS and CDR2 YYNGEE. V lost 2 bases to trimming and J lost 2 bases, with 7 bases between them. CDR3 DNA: TGTGCCAGCAGCGTCGGTTCCAACTATGGCTACACCTTC. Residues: CASSVGSNYGYTF. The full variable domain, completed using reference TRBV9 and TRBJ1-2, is DSGVTQTPKHLITATGQRVTLRCSPRSGDLSVYWYQQSLDQGLQFLIQYYNGEERAKGNILERFSAQQFPDLHSELNLSSLELGDSALYFCASSVGSNYGYTFGSGTRLTVV.

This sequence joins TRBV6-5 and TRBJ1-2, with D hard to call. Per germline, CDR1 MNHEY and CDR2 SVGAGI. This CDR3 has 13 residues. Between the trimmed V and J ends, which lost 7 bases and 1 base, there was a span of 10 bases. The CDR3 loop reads CASIPGNNYGYTF. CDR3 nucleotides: TGTGCCAGCATTCCCGGGAATAACTATGGCTACACCTTC.

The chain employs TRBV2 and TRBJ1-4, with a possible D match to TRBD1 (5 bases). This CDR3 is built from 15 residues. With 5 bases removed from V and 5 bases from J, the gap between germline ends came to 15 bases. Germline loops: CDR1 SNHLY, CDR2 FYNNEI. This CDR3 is CASSLGRGGNEKLFF. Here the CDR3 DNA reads TGTGCCAGCAGTCTTGGGAGGGGAGGGAATGAAAAACTGTTTTTT. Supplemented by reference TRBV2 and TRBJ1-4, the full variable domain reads EPEVTQTPSHQVTQMGQEVILRCVPISNHLYFYWYRQILGQKVEFLVSFYNNEISEKSEIFDDQFSVERPDGSNFTLKIRSTKLEDSAMYFCASSLGRGGNEKLFFGSGTQLSVL.

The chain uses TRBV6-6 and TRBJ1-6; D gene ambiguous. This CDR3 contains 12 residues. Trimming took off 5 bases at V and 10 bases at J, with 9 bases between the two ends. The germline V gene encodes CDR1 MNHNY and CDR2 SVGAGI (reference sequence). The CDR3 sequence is CASSDWQSPLHF. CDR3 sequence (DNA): TGTGCCAGCAGTGACTGGCAGTCACCCCTCCACTTT.

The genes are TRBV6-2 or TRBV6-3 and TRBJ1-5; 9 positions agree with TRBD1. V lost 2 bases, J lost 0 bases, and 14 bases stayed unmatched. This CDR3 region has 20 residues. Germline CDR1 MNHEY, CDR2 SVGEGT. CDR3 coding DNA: TGTGCCAGCAGTTACAACCCAGGACAGGGGCCTGATTATAGCAATCAGCCCCAGCATTTT. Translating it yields CASSYNPGQGPDYSNQPQHF.

This CDR3 reads CASSSEGISNQPQHF. The CDR3 coding sequence is TGTGCCAGCAGCTCGGAGGGTATTAGCAATCAGCCCCAGCATTTT. This chain connects TRBV7-8 to TRBJ1-5, with unresolved D. V was cut by 4 bases and J by 0 bases, with 10 bases left in between. Per the germline V gene, CDR1 is SGHVS and CDR2 is FQNEAQ. The CDR3 is 15 residues long.

This chain's CDR3 is CASSPGLAGGYRETQYF. CDR3 bases: TGCGCCAGCAGCCCGGGACTAGCGGGGGGTTATAGGGAGACCCAGTACTTC. This chain joins TRBV5-1 and TRBJ2-5, with 15 bases identical to TRBD2. The CDR3 runs 17 residues. V trimming: 4 bases; J trimming: 5 bases; junction bases outside the gene matches: 9. CDR1 is SGHRS, CDR2 YFSETQ, per germline.

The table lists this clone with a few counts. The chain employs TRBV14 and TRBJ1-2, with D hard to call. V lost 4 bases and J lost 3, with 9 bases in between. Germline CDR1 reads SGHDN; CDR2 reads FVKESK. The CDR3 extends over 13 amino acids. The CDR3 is CASSPTPYYGYTF. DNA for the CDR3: TGTGCCAGCAGCCCAACACCTTACTATGGCTACACCTTC.

Here the CDR3 DNA reads TGTGCCAGTACATTCGGGGGGGCGGGACAGCCCCAGCATTTT. Translated: CASTFGGAGQPQHF. V is TRBV19 and J is TRBJ1-5, with D perhaps TRBD1 (6 bases). This CDR3 is 14 amino acids long. The ends were cut back, 7 bases at V and 7 bases at J, with 17 bases in the middle. Germline V gene lookup returns CDR1 LNHDA and CDR2 SQIVND (reference sequence). The full variable domain, rest sourced from reference TRBV19 and TRBJ1-5, is DGGITQSPKYLFRKEGQNVTLSCEQNLNHDAMYWYRQDPGQGLRLIYYSQIVNDFQKGDIAEGYSVSREKKESFPLTVTSAQKNPTAFYLCASTFGGAGQPQHFGDGTRLSIL.

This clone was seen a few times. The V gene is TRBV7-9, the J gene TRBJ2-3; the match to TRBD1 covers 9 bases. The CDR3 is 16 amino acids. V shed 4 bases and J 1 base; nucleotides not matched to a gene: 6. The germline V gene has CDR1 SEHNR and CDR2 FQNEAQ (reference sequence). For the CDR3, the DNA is TGTGCCAGCAGCTCCGGGACAGGGATCGGCACAGATACGCAGTATTTT. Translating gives CASSSGTGIGTDTQYF. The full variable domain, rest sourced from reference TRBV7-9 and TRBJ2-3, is DTGVSQNPRHKITKRGQNVTFRCDPISEHNRLYWYRQTLGQGPEFLTYFQNEAQLEKSRLLSDRFSAERPKGSFSTLEIQRTEQGDSAMYLCASSSGTGIGTDTQYFGPGTRLTVL.

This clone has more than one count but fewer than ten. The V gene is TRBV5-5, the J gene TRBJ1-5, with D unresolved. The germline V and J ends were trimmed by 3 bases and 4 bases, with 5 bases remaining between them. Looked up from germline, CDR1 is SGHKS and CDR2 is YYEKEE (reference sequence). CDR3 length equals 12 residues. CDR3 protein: CASSSLNQPQHF. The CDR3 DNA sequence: TGTGCCAGCAGCTCCTTAAATCAGCCCCAGCATTTT.

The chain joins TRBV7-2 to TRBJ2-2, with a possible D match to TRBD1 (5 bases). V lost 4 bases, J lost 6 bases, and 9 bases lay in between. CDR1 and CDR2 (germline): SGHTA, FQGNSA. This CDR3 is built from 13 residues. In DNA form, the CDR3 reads TGTGCCAGCAGCTCCCAGGGCCCCGGGGAGCTGTTTTTT. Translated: CASSSQGPGELFF.

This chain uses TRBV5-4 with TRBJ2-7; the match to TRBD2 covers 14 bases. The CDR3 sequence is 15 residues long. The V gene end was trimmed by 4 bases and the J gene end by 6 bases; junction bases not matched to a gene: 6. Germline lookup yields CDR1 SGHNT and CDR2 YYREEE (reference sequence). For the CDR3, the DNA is TGTGCCAGCAGCCCGGGGACTAGCGGGGGTAGCGAGCAGTACTTC. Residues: CASSPGTSGGSEQYF.

The CDR3 spells CASNGGYGYTF. The CDR3 coding sequence is TGTGCCAGCAATGGAGGGTATGGCTACACCTTC. The gene calls are TRBV6-5 and TRBJ1-2; D not resolved. This CDR3 has 11 residues. In germline, CDR1 is MNHEY, CDR2 SVGAGI. V was cut by 7 bases and J by 5 bases, with 8 bases left in between.

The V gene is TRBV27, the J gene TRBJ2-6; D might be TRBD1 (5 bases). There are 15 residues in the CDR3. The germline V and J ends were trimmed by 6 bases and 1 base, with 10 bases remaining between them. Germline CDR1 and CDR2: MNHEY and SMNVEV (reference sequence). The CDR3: CASRPSGSGANVLTF. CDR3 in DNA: TGTGCCAGCAGGCCTTCAGGGTCTGGGGCCAACGTCCTGACTTTC.

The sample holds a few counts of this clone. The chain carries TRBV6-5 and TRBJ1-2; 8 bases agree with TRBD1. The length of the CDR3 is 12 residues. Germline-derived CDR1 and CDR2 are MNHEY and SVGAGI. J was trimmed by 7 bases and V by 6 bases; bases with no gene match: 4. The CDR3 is CASRGRGPGYTF. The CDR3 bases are TGTGCCAGCAGGGGCAGGGGGCCTGGCTACACCTTC.

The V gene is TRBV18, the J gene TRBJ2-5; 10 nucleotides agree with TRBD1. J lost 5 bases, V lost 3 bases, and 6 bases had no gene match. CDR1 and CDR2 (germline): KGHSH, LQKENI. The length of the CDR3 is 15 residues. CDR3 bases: TGTGCCAGCTCACCGCCCGGGACAGGGGTTGAGACCCAGTACTTC. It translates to CASSPPGTGVETQYF.